One and the same sample provided the 17 T cell receptor beta chains below, sequenced in a study of STAT5B mutations in CD4+ large granular lymphocyte leukemia. TCRdb's table, derived via immunoSEQ multiplex PCR, lists solely in-frame clones and lacks some. The sample lists about 31,000 clones, around 76% occurring once. Sequencing input: CD4+ T cells from blood buffy coats. The receptors here all came from a human donor in good health.

Only one count was recorded for this clone. The chain is built from TRBV5-1 and TRBJ1-1; D remains unclear. CDR3 length: 13 residues. Germline-derived CDR1 and CDR2 are SGHRS and YFSETQ. V was trimmed by 5 bases and J by 2 bases, leaving 10 bases between them. The CDR3: CASRAGPNTEAFF. DNA for the CDR3: TGCGCCAGCAGGGCGGGTCCCAACACTGAAGCTTTCTTT. The variable domain in full, with the rest retrieved from reference TRBV5-1 and TRBJ1-1, is KAGVTQTPRYLIKTRGQQVTLSCSPISGHRSVSWYQQTPGQGLQFLFEYFSETQRNKGNFPGRFSGRQFSNSRSEMNVSTLELGDSALYLCASRAGPNTEAFFGQGTRLTVV.

The CDR3 sequence is CASSASTLSGNTIYF. The CDR3 DNA reads as TGTGCCAGCAGTGCGTCGACACTTTCTGGAAACACCATATATTTT. The rearrangement links TRBV2 to TRBJ1-3; D unresolved. V lost 4 bases, J lost 1 base, and 11 bases lay in between. The germline V gene has CDR1 SNHLY and CDR2 FYNNEI. The length of the CDR3 is 15 residues. The variable domain in full, completed from reference TRBV2 and TRBJ1-3, reads EPEVTQTPSHQVTQMGQEVILRCVPISNHLYFYWYRQILGQKVEFLVSFYNNEISEKSEIFDDQFSVERPDGSNFTLKIRSTKLEDSAMYFCASSASTLSGNTIYFGEGSWLTVV.

The chain carries TRBV20-1 and TRBJ1-1; a weak D match, TRBD1 (5 bases). Germline CDR1 DFQATT, CDR2 SNEGSKA (reference sequence). The CDR3 has 11 amino acids. Trimming took off 6 bases at V and 1 base at J, with 6 bases between the two ends. This CDR3 is CSATANTEAFF. The DNA for the CDR3 is TGCAGTGCGACAGCGAACACTGAAGCTTTCTTT.

The chain couples TRBV14 to TRBJ1-1; D may be TRBD1 (5 bases). V gave up 4 bases and J gave up 2 bases, with 8 bases separating them. Germline V gene lookup returns CDR1 SGHDN and CDR2 FVKESK. The CDR3 spans 13 residues. CDR3 coding DNA: TGTGCCAGCAGCCTACAGGTAAACACTGAAGCTTTCTTT. Translating it yields CASSLQVNTEAFF.

The gene calls are TRBV10-3 and TRBJ2-3, with TRBD2 matching 7 bases. The CDR3 has 16 amino acids. V lost 8 bases to trimming and J lost 6 bases; unmatched junction nucleotides: 17. CDR1 is ENHRY, CDR2 SYGVKD, per germline. The CDR3 region is CAIGNRERGLRDTQYF. In DNA form, the CDR3 reads TGTGCCATCGGCAATCGGGAGCGGGGACTGAGGGATACGCAGTATTTT.

In this sample, this clone turned up a few times. The chain is built from TRBV19 and TRBJ1-1; maybe TRBD1 (5 bases). The CDR3 has 14 amino acids. The germline gives CDR1 LNHDA, CDR2 SQIVND (reference sequence). With 2 bases removed from V and 5 bases from J, the gap between germline ends came to 12 bases. The CDR3 loop reads CASSIQGSGTEAFF. DNA of the CDR3: TGTGCCAGTAGTATACAGGGCAGCGGGACTGAAGCTTTCTTT. Complete variable domain (other parts from reference TRBV19 and TRBJ1-1): DGGITQSPKYLFRKEGQNVTLSCEQNLNHDAMYWYRQDPGQGLRLIYYSQIVNDFQKGDIAEGYSVSREKKESFPLTVTSAQKNPTAFYLCASSIQGSGTEAFFGQGTRLTVV.

The chain has TRBV6-1 and TRBJ1-1; TRBD1 matches at 7 bases. V trimming: 5 bases; J trimming: 5 bases; junction bases outside the gene matches: 5. The CDR3 runs 13 residues. Germline V gene lookup returns CDR1 MNHNS and CDR2 SASEGT. CDR3 sequence: CASSLRQGTEAFF. CDR3 sequence (DNA): TGTGCCAGCAGTCTAAGACAGGGTACTGAAGCTTTCTTT.

The J gene is TRBJ2-5, the V gene TRBV5-1, with 9 bases identical to TRBD1. The length of the CDR3 is 14 residues. Per germline, CDR1 SGHRS and CDR2 YFSETQ. V lost 3 bases and J lost 2; bases outside the gene matches: 2. In DNA, the CDR3 is TGCGCCAGCAGCTCAGGACAGGGGCAAGAGACCCAGTACTTC. Translating it yields CASSSGQGQETQYF.

The V and J genes are TRBV18 and TRBJ2-7, with D possibly matching TRBD2 (6 bases). V was shortened by 3 bases and J by 4 bases, with 16 bases between the two germline ends. The CDR3 length is 15 residues. Per germline, CDR1 KGHSH and CDR2 LQKENI. This chain's CDR3 is CASSPPGLGAYEQYF. In DNA, the CDR3 is TGTGCCAGCTCACCGCCGGGACTTGGGGCTTACGAGCAGTACTTC.

The chain employs TRBV7-2 and TRBJ2-2, with a weak D call TRBD1 (6 bases). Trimming cost V 5 bases and J 1 base, with 14 bases left between them. Germline CDR1 reads SGHTA; CDR2 reads FQGNSA. The CDR3 extends over 16 amino acids. This CDR3 reads CASSLLPGQNTGELFF. CDR3 bases: TGTGCCAGCAGCCTTCTCCCGGGACAGAACACCGGGGAGCTGTTTTTT.

The J gene is TRBJ2-7, the V gene TRBV21-1; TRBD2, the table's D call, was not compared with the DNA. TRBV21-1 has pseudogene status. CDR3 length: 19 amino acids. As DNA, the CDR3 is TGTGCCAGCAGCCGCGGGGTGACTAGCGGGAGTAGGTGGGCCTACGAGCAGTACTTC. Its protein product is CASSRGVTSGSRWAYEQYF.

The rearrangement joins TRBV6-1 to TRBJ1-5, with 8 bases aligning to TRBD1. In germline, CDR1 is MNHNS, CDR2 SASEGT. J was trimmed by 5 bases and V by 7 bases; bases with no gene match: 7. The CDR3 runs to 14 residues. The CDR3 protein is CASIAGGVYQPQHF. The DNA of the CDR3 is TGTGCCAGCATAGCAGGGGGCGTCTATCAGCCCCAGCATTTT.

This sequence joins TRBV6-6 and TRBJ2-7; 9 bases map to TRBD2. The CDR3 sequence is 15 residues long. Looked up from germline, CDR1 is MNHNY and CDR2 is SVGAGI (reference sequence). Unmatched junction bases numbered 7, after V lost 3 bases and J lost 4 bases. CDR3 in DNA: TGTGCCAGCAGTTATGACGGGCGGGGGGGGTACGAGCAGTACTTC. Translated: CASSYDGRGGYEQYF.

This chain links TRBV27 with TRBJ2-1; TRBD2 agrees at 9 bases. Germline-derived CDR1 and CDR2 are MNHEY and SMNVEV (reference sequence). This CDR3 is 15 amino acids long. V lost 6 bases to trimming and J lost 5 bases; unmatched junction nucleotides: 8. CDR3 region: CASRPRGGRNNEQFF. In DNA, the CDR3 is TGTGCCAGCAGGCCGCGGGGGGGACGTAACAATGAGCAGTTCTTC.

A few counts support this clone. V gene TRBV18 combines with J gene TRBJ2-2; D assignment may be TRBD1 or TRBD2 (7 bases each). The CDR3 has 17 amino acids. V gave up 5 bases and J gave up 2 bases, with 18 bases separating them. Germline CDR1 reads KGHSH; CDR2 reads LQKENI. The CDR3 DNA sequence: TGTGCCAGCTCATCAAATCAGGGGGGGCGCAACACCGGGGAGCTGTTTTTT. Its protein product is CASSSNQGGRNTGELFF.

Regarding this clone: A read error may account for a junction end that differs from germline. This chain uses TRBV7-2 with TRBJ1-5, with D possibly being TRBD1 (5 bases). The germline gives CDR1 SGHTA, CDR2 FQGNSA. The length of the CDR3 is 14 residues. The CDR3 sequence is CASSLDGFRGPTDF. CDR3 bases: TGTGCCAGCAGCTTAGATGGGTTTAGGGGCCCCACGGATTTT.

This chain joins TRBV5-1 and TRBJ2-2; D not certain. The V gene's germline CDR1 is SGHRS and CDR2 YFSETQ. V lost 4 bases, J lost 0 bases, and 10 bases lay in between. CDR3 length: 15 residues. In DNA form, the CDR3 reads TGCGCCAGCAGCGCCCTAAGCGCGAACACCGGGGAGCTGTTTTTT. Encoded protein: CASSALSANTGELFF. Using reference TRBV5-1 and TRBJ2-2 for the parts outside the CDR3, the full variable domain is KAGVTQTPRYLIKTRGQQVTLSCSPISGHRSVSWYQQTPGQGLQFLFEYFSETQRNKGNFPGRFSGRQFSNSRSEMNVSTLELGDSALYLCASSALSANTGELFFGEGSRLTVL.